This T cell receptor beta chain was found in a study of immune evolution from preneoplasia to lung adenocarcinoma. V was pared by 1 base and J by 4 bases, with 14 bases between. Per the germline V gene, CDR1 is MNHEY and CDR2 is SMNVEV (reference sequence). The CDR3 is 16 amino acids. Resections took place in Japan or China from the mid-2010s to the late 2010s. Histologic diagnosis was independently verified by two lung pathologists. The assay was immunoSEQ multiplex PCR, and TCRdb's table has in-frame clones only and misses some. The data show thousands of clones, roughly 79% seen once. Sequencing used FFPE atypical adenomatous hyperplasia tissue from the lung. Subset denoted: atypical adenomatous hyperplasia (AAH), lung preneoplasia. The chain employs TRBV27 and TRBJ2-1; no clear D gene. The source of this sequence is a person aged 65 to 85 with lung adenocarcinoma. The CDR3 is CASSLFPSPHYNEQFF. CDR3 nucleotide sequence: TGTGCCAGCAGTTTATTCCCAAGCCCCCATTACAATGAGCAGTTCTTC.